These 23 T cell receptor beta chains were all obtained from the same sample, sequenced in a study of blood T cell repertoires in COVID-19. The method was immunoSEQ multiplex PCR; TCRdb's version includes in-frame clones alone and lacks a portion of them. The sample records about 70,000 clones, more than 75% being singletons. The sample consisted of peripheral blood. All receptors derive from a human donor in a cohort sampled during active COVID-19.

This sequence joins TRBV9 and TRBJ1-1, with no clear D. The CDR3 is made up of 14 amino acids. In germline, CDR1 is SGDLS, CDR2 YYNGEE. Trimming cost V 4 bases and J 5 bases, with 15 bases left between them. CDR3 residues: CASSPPTGWTEAFF. CDR3 sequence (DNA): TGTGCCAGCAGCCCCCCCACGGGGTGGACTGAAGCTTTCTTT.

The chain joins TRBV11-2 to TRBJ2-6, with 10 nucleotides matching TRBD2. CDR1 and CDR2 (germline): SGHAT, FQNNGV. The V gene end was trimmed by 6 bases and the J gene end by 2 bases; junction bases not matched to a gene: 10. This CDR3 region has 18 residues. The CDR3 sequence is CASSPHSGRTPGANVLTF. The CDR3 nucleotides read TGTGCCAGCAGTCCCCATAGCGGGAGGACACCTGGGGCCAACGTCCTGACTTTC. Full variable domain (rest looked up from reference TRBV11-2 and TRBJ2-6): EAGVAQSPRYKIIEKRQSVAFWCNPISGHATLYWYQQILGQGPKLLIQFQNNGVVDDSQLPKDRFSAERLKGVDSTLKIQPAKLEDSAVYLCASSPHSGRTPGANVLTFGAGSRLTVL.

This chain joins TRBV7-9 and TRBJ2-5; 7 positions agree with TRBD2. CDR3 length: 16 amino acids. Losses at the gene ends were 1 base for V and 6 bases for J; bases not matched to a gene: 11. Germline-derived CDR1 and CDR2 are SEHNR and FQNEAQ (reference sequence). The CDR3 nucleotides are TGTGCCAGCAGCTTAGTGATGACCGAGGGAGGGCAGACCCAGTACTTC. Protein: CASSLVMTEGGQTQYF. Drawing the rest from reference TRBV7-9 and TRBJ2-5, the complete variable domain is DTGVSQNPRHKITKRGQNVTFRCDPISEHNRLYWYRQTLGQGPEFLTYFQNEAQLEKSRLLSDRFSAERPKGSFSTLEIQRTEQGDSAMYLCASSLVMTEGGQTQYFGPGTRLLVL.

The chain is built from TRBV28 and TRBJ2-5, with D perhaps matching TRBD2 (7 bases). V lost 2 bases and J lost 5, with 15 bases in between. The CDR3 is 15 amino acids. CDR1 is MDHEN and CDR2 is SYDVKM in the germline V gene. CDR3 bases: TGTGCCAGCAGTTTAAGGGGGGGCGCGCGGGAGACCCAGTACTTC. It encodes CASSLRGGARETQYF.

This clone was seen a few times. The rearrangement joins TRBV6-5 to TRBJ1-5; no definite D call. Trimming took off 7 bases at V and 11 bases at J, with 21 bases between the two ends. Per the germline V gene, CDR1 is MNHEY and CDR2 is SVGAGI. The CDR3 totals 14 residues. This CDR3 reads CASNHQEGTEAQHF. CDR3 DNA sequence: TGTGCCAGCAACCATCAAGAAGGTACGGAGGCCCAGCATTTT.

CDR3 bases: TGTGCCAGCAGCGTGGCGGAGTCCTACAATGAGCAGTTCTTC. It translates to CASSVAESYNEQFF. V is TRBV9 and J is TRBJ2-1; no reliable D call. The V and J ends lost 2 bases and 1 base respectively, with 7 bases between them. The CDR3 consists of 14 residues. Germline V gene sequence: CDR1 SGDLS, CDR2 YYNGEE.

V is TRBV14 and J is TRBJ2-5; tentative D call: TRBD2 (6 bases). The CDR3 is made up of 14 amino acids. The germline V gene has CDR1 SGHDN and CDR2 FVKESK. The germline V and J ends were trimmed by 4 bases and 9 bases, with 18 bases remaining between them. The CDR3 spells CASSPGGSRRAQYF. In DNA form, the CDR3 reads TGTGCCAGCAGCCCCGGAGGCAGCCGGAGGGCCCAGTACTTC. The variable domain in full, completed from reference TRBV14 and TRBJ2-5, reads EAGVTQFPSHSVIEKGQTVTLRCDPISGHDNLYWYRRVMGKEIKFLLHFVKESKQDESGMPNNRFLAERTGGTYSTLKVQPAELEDSGVYFCASSPGGSRRAQYFGPGTRLLVL.

The rearrangement links TRBV7-8 to TRBJ2-1, with a possible D match to TRBD1 (5 bases). CDR3 size: 14 residues. Deletions cut 1 base from V and 8 bases from J, with 12 bases between. From germline, CDR1 is SGHVS and CDR2 FQNEAQ. The CDR3 sequence: CASSLGRAADEQFF. The CDR3 nucleotides are TGTGCCAGCAGCTTAGGCAGGGCGGCCGATGAGCAGTTCTTC. The variable domain in full, completed from reference TRBV7-8 and TRBJ2-1, reads GAGVSQSPRYKVAKRGQDVALRCDPISGHVSLFWYQQALGQGPEFLTYFQNEAQLDKSGLPSDRFFAERPEGSVSTLKIQRTQQEDSAVYLCASSLGRAADEQFFGPGTRLTVL.

V usage is TRBV19 and J usage is TRBJ2-1; 9 nucleotides agree with TRBD2. Looked up from germline, CDR1 is LNHDA and CDR2 is SQIVND (reference sequence). With V trimmed by 5 bases and J by 2 bases, 4 bases remained unmatched. The CDR3 is 15 residues long. As DNA, the CDR3 is TGTGCCAGTAGTCGGGCGGGAGGGGCCTACAATGAGCAGTTCTTC. This gives the protein CASSRAGGAYNEQFF.

This chain uses TRBV27 with TRBJ2-3; TRBD2 matches at 7 bases. V trimming: 2 bases; J trimming: 4 bases; junction bases outside the gene matches: 3. This CDR3 comprises 14 residues. The V gene's germline CDR1 is MNHEY and CDR2 SMNVEV (reference sequence). DNA of the CDR3: TGTGCCAGCAGTTTAAGGCTAGCGGCAGATACGCAGTATTTT. Its translation: CASSLRLAADTQYF.

The rearrangement uses TRBV25-1 and TRBJ2-3; the D gene is possibly TRBD2 (6 bases). Germline V gene data show CDR1 as MGHDK and CDR2 as SYGVNS. The CDR3 spans 13 residues. The V gene lost 6 bases and the J gene lost 5 bases, with 12 bases spanning the gap. CDR3 loop: CASRPDYQDTQYF. The CDR3 region has the DNA TGTGCCAGCAGACCGGACTACCAAGATACGCAGTATTTT. The whole variable domain, remainder taken from reference TRBV25-1 and TRBJ2-3, is EADIYQTPRYLVIGTGKKITLECSQTMGHDKMYWYQQDPGMELHLIHYSYGVNSTEKGDLSSESTVSRIRTEHFPLTLESARPSHTSQYLCASRPDYQDTQYFGPGTRLTVL.

The CDR3 coding sequence is TGTGCCAGCAGCCCGAGGACAGGATCGGTTTGGAATGAGCAGTTCTTC. Amino acids: CASSPRTGSVWNEQFF. The chain couples TRBV3-1 (or the pseudogene TRBV3-2) to TRBJ2-1; 7 bases agree with TRBD1. The germline V gene has CDR1 LGHDT and CDR2 YNNKEL (reference sequence). The ends lost 4 bases at V and 7 bases at J; junction bases unmatched: 13. The CDR3 loop spans 16 amino acids.

The chain combines TRBV2 with TRBJ1-2; perhaps TRBD1 as D (5 bases). The CDR3 has 15 residues. V was trimmed by 5 bases and J by 0 bases, leaving 13 bases between them. In germline, CDR1 is SNHLY, CDR2 FYNNEI. The CDR3 loop reads CASSRPGGANYGYTF. The CDR3 nucleotides read TGTGCCAGCAGTCGACCCGGGGGAGCTAACTATGGCTACACCTTC.

The table lists this clone with a count of one. V gene TRBV7-2 combines with J gene TRBJ2-7, with a tentative D call TRBD2 (5 bases). V dropped 0 bases and J dropped 6 bases, with 9 bases sitting between them. From germline, CDR1 is SGHTA and CDR2 FQGNSA. The CDR3 is 13 amino acids. The CDR3 DNA follows: TGTGCCAGCAGCTTAGCGGGAGCTGGCGAGCAGTACTTC. It is translated as CASSLAGAGEQYF.

This chain connects TRBV6-2 or TRBV6-3 to TRBJ2-1; D may be TRBD2 (5 bases). The CDR3 has 15 amino acids. The V end lost 4 bases, the J end lost 2 bases, and 12 bases lay between the germline ends. Germline CDR1 and CDR2: MNHEY and SVGEGT. This CDR3 reads CASSLAGQAYNEQFF. CDR3 nucleotide sequence: TGTGCCAGCAGTTTGGCGGGTCAGGCCTACAATGAGCAGTTCTTC.

The V gene is TRBV2, the J gene TRBJ2-7; TRBD1 matches at 11 bases. The ends lost 9 bases at V and 4 bases at J; junction bases unmatched: 11. The CDR3 has 15 amino acids. Germline V gene data show CDR1 as SNHLY and CDR2 as FYNNEI. In DNA, the CDR3 is TGTGCCAGGGCCCGGGACAGGGGGGCAGAATACGAGCAGTACGTC. Amino acid sequence: CARARDRGAEYEQYV.

J is TRBJ1-6 and V is TRBV9; D is undetermined. V dropped 2 bases and J dropped 10 bases, with 10 bases sitting between them. The CDR3 consists of 13 residues. Germline V gene data show CDR1 as SGDLS and CDR2 as YYNGEE. Here the CDR3 DNA reads TGTGCCAGCAGCGTGGCAGCGGGCTCACCCCTCCACTTT. The encoded protein is CASSVAAGSPLHF.

A few counts support this clone. The J gene is TRBJ1-5, the V gene TRBV6-5; the match to TRBD1 covers 8 bases. Trimming removed 2 bases from V and 6 bases from J; junction bases left unmatched: 3. This CDR3 spans 14 amino acids. Germline V gene data show CDR1 as MNHEY and CDR2 as SVGAGI. CDR3 loop: CASSYGTGIQPQHF. CDR3 in DNA: TGTGCCAGCAGTTACGGGACAGGCATTCAGCCCCAGCATTTT.

The rearrangement joins TRBV2 to TRBJ1-4, with TRBD1 matching over 9 bases. Germline-derived CDR1 and CDR2 are SNHLY and FYNNEI. This CDR3 is built from 15 residues. After removal of 6 bases from V and 0 bases from J, the junction contained 2 bases not matched to a gene. The CDR3 here is CASRRQGATNEKLFF. The CDR3 DNA reads as TGTGCCAGCAGGAGACAGGGGGCAACTAATGAAAAACTGTTTTTT.

The CDR3 spells CASRPGTYNEQFF. DNA of the CDR3: TGTGCCAGCAGACCAGGCACCTACAATGAGCAGTTCTTC. V usage is TRBV6-5 and J usage is TRBJ2-1; D gene unclear. CDR1 is MNHEY and CDR2 is SVGAGI in the germline V gene. The CDR3 extends over 13 amino acids. The V and J ends lost 6 bases and 2 bases respectively, with 8 bases between them.

This chain joins TRBV10-2 and TRBJ2-3; tentatively, D is TRBD1 (6 bases). This CDR3 comprises 17 residues. Trimming removed 4 bases from V and 1 base from J, with 18 bases in between. Germline-derived CDR1 and CDR2 are WSHSY and SAAADI. The CDR3 region is CASSARGGAYGTDTQYF. The CDR3 DNA sequence: TGCGCCAGCAGTGCCCGAGGGGGAGCGTACGGCACAGATACGCAGTATTTT.

This clone has only a few counts. The chain recombines TRBV3-1 (or the pseudogene TRBV3-2) with TRBJ2-3; possible D gene TRBD2, 6 bases. The CDR3 is 16 amino acids. Germline lookup yields CDR1 LGHDT and CDR2 YNNKEL (reference sequence). V shed 0 bases and J shed 2 bases, with 12 bases lying between them. CDR3 DNA sequence: TGTGCCAGCAGCCAAGATTCTAGCGCCTTCACAGATACGCAGTATTTT. This translates into CASSQDSSAFTDTQYF.

The genes are TRBV6-4 and TRBJ2-2, with 7 nucleotides matching TRBD2. The CDR3 runs to 16 residues. In germline, CDR1 is MRHNA, CDR2 SNTAGT. The V and J ends lost 0 bases and 4 bases, in that order; junction bases with no gene match: 5. The CDR3 region is CASSDSREGVTGELFF. As DNA, the CDR3 is TGTGCCAGCAGTGACTCGAGGGAGGGAGTCACCGGGGAGCTGTTTTTT.